Listed below are T cell receptor beta chains from one sample, sequenced in a study of blood T cell repertoires in COVID-19. Using immunoSEQ multiplex PCR, the repertoire was profiled, and TCRdb retains in-frame clones only, with some absent. The data contain under 200,000 clones, around 90% of them singletons. The sequencing sample was made of peripheral blood. All receptors come from a man aged 60-69 years with acute or convalescent COVID-19. CDR3s include the opening cysteine and the closing phenylalanine or tryptophan. The order of the fields is J gene, V gene, D gene, clone size, CDR3 DNA, CDR3 protein. A D gene is named only where the DNA matches it firmly. Only part of the rows carry a size: once, few, many, or a class if the clone is expanded.

>TRBJ1-6|TRBV30|NA|NA
TGTGCCTGGAACAGGGAAAATTCACCCCTCCACTTT
CAWNRENSPLHF
>TRBJ1-5|TRBV7-6|NA|NA
TGTGCCAGCAGCTTACAGTTCAATCAGCCCCAGCATTTT
CASSLQFNQPQHF
>TRBJ1-5|TRBV5-1|NA|NA
TGCGCCAGCAGCTTGGACGGTATCTCGCCCCAGCATTTT
CASSLDGISPQHF
>TRBJ1-1|TRBV7-2|NA|NA
TGTGCCAGCAGCTTAGAAGCGGAGATGAGCACTGAAGCTTTCTTT
CASSLEAEMSTEAFF
>TRBJ1-1|TRBV3-1/TRBV3-2|TRBD1|few
TGTGCCAGCAGCCAAGCCAGGGGGATGGTAGGCACTGAAGCTTTCTTT
CASSQARGMVGTEAFF
>TRBJ2-5|TRBV5-1|NA|few
TGCGCCAGCAGTCGTACTAGGGTAGAGACCCAGTACTTC
CASSRTRVETQYF
>TRBJ2-1|TRBV19|TRBD2|NA
TGTGCCAGTAGTATCCTTAGCGGGAGGGAAGGCAATGAGCAGTTCTTC
CASSILSGREGNEQFF
>TRBJ2-7|TRBV5-1|NA|NA
TGCGCCAGCAGCTCTAGCCCCGGGACATTCTACGAGCAGTACTTC
CASSSSPGTFYEQYF
>TRBJ1-3|TRBV30|NA|once
TGTGCCTGGAGTGTACTCGGGGGCTCTGGAAACACCATATATTTT
CAWSVLGGSGNTIYF
>TRBJ2-1|TRBV7-3|TRBD2|NA
TGTGCCAGCAGCTTAGGCCCCTGGGAGCGGGGGGGGCCAATCAATGAGCAGTTCTTC
CASSLGPWERGGPINEQFF
>TRBJ1-2|TRBV30|NA|NA
TGTGCCTGGAGTCAGACGACAGGTCGTTCGGGCTACACCTTC
CAWSQTTGRSGYTF
>TRBJ1-2|TRBV7-9|TRBD1|NA
TGTGCCAGCAGCCAGGGACAGGGAGGTTACTATGGCTACACCTTC
CASSQGQGGYYGYTF
>TRBJ1-1|TRBV29-1|TRBD1|few
TGCAGCGTCCCCGGGACAGGGGGCGCGTCGGATGAAGCTTTCTTT
CSVPGTGGASDEAFF
>TRBJ2-6|TRBV18|NA|NA
TGTGCCAGCTCTCCATACTCTGGGGCCAACGTCCTGACTTTC
CASSPYSGANVLTF
>TRBJ1-2|TRBV6-4|NA|NA
TGTGCCAGCAGTGACGAGATTAACTATGGCTACACCTTC
CASSDEINYGYTF
>TRBJ2-1|TRBV11-2|TRBD2|NA
TGTGCCAGCAGCCTACGGGAGGTAGCGGTTCCCCGGGGAGAGCAGTTCTTC
CASSLREVAVPRGEQFF
>TRBJ2-1|TRBV24-1|TRBD2|NA
TGTGCCACCAGTGATCCGGGACTAGCGGGAGGACTCAATGAGCAGTTCTTC
CATSDPGLAGGLNEQFF
>TRBJ2-2|TRBV24-1|TRBD2|once
TGTGCCACCAGTGATTTGTCTAGCGGGGGGTCCGGGGAGCTGTTTTTT
CATSDLSSGGSGELFF
>TRBJ2-1|TRBV7-9|TRBD2|NA
TGTGCCAGCACCGGGGGGGCTTACAATGAGCAGTTCTTC
CASTGGAYNEQFF
>TRBJ1-1|TRBV2|NA|NA
TGTGCCAGCAGAGTTGACGGAGGAACTGAAGCTTTCTTT
CASRVDGGTEAFF
>TRBJ1-5|TRBV18|NA|NA
TGTGCCAGCTCACCACCGTTGGCAGATAGCAATCAGCCCCAGCATTTT
CASSPPLADSNQPQHF
>TRBJ2-2|TRBV9|TRBD2|NA
TGTGCCAGCAGCCCCCCCCGGGGGGGCGGTAGCACCGGGGAGCTGTTTTTT
CASSPPRGGGSTGELFF
>TRBJ2-4|TRBV30|NA|NA
TGTGCCTGGAGCGGTATCGAGGGCTTCAAAAACATTCAGTACTTC
CAWSGIEGFKNIQYF
>TRBJ2-1|TRBV6-6|TRBD1|NA
TGTGCCAGCAGTTACGCCTCGGGACAGGGGGCGGGCGAGCAGTTCTTC
CASSYASGQGAGEQFF
>TRBJ1-4|TRBV27|NA|NA
TGTGCCAGCAGTTTATCCCCGGCGTCCAGGGGCGAAAGTGAAAAACTGTTTTTT
CASSLSPASRGESEKLFF
>TRBJ2-7|TRBV7-3|NA|few
TGTGCCAGCAGCCCACCAGACAAGCCCTACGAGCAGTACTTC
CASSPPDKPYEQYF
>TRBJ2-3|TRBV5-5|NA|NA
TGTGCCAGCAGCTCGACAGCTAGCACAGATACGCAGTATTTT
CASSSTASTDTQYF
>TRBJ1-5|TRBV27|NA|NA
TGTGCCAGCAGTTTATCGGCCAATCAGCCCCAGCATTTT
CASSLSANQPQHF
>TRBJ2-3|TRBV27|NA|NA
TGTGCCAGCAGTTTGGCGACTACTAGCACAGATACGCAGTATTTT
CASSLATTSTDTQYF
>TRBJ1-1|TRBV9|NA|NA
TGTGCCAGCAGCATTGCGACAGGGAACACTGAAGCTTTCTTT
CASSIATGNTEAFF